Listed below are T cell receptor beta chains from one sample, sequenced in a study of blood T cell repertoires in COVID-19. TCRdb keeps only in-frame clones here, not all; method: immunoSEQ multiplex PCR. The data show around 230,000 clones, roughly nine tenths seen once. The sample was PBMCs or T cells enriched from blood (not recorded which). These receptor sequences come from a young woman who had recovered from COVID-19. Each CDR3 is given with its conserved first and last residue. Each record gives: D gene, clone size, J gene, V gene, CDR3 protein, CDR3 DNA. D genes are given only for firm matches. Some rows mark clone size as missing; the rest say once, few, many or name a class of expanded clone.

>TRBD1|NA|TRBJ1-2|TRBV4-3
CASSLTGAYGYTF
TGCGCCAGCAGCTTGACAGGGGCCTATGGCTACACCTTC
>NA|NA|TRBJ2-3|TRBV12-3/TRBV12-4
CASTRGTDTQYF
TGTGCCAGCACGAGGGGGACAGATACGCAGTATTTT
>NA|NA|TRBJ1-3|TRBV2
CASTLSGNTIYF
TGTGCCAGCACCCTCTCTGGAAACACCATATATTTT
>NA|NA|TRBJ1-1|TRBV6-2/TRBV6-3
CASSYGRAMNTEAFF
TGTGCCAGCAGTTACGGGAGGGCCATGAACACTGAAGCTTTCTTT
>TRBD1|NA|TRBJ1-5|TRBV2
CASTTDRGGSQPQHF
TGTGCCAGCACCACTGACAGGGGTGGAAGTCAGCCCCAGCATTTT
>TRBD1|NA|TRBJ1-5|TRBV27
CASSRFRDRGENSNQPQHF
TGTGCCAGCAGTCGCTTCCGGGACAGGGGTGAAAATAGCAATCAGCCCCAGCATTTT
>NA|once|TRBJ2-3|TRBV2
CASTPDFSTDTQYF
TGTGCCAGCACCCCCGACTTTAGCACAGATACGCAGTATTTT
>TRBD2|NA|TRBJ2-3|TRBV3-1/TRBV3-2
CASSQVGGLLAGRDTQYF
TGTGCCAGCAGCCAAGTAGGGGGGCTACTAGCGGGGAGAGATACGCAGTATTTT
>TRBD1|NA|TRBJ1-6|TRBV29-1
CSVETGTNSPLHF
TGCAGCGTGGAGACAGGGACTAATTCACCCCTCCACTTT
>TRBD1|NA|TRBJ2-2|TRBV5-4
CASSFTRQGTGELFF
TGTGCCAGCAGCTTCACCCGACAGGGCACCGGGGAGCTGTTTTTT
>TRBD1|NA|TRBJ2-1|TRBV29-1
CSVEGQYYNEQFF
TGCAGCGTTGAGGGACAGTACTACAATGAGCAGTTCTTC
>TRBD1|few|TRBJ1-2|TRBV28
CASRKGTGGGYTF
TGTGCCAGCAGAAAAGGGACAGGGGGTGGCTACACCTTC
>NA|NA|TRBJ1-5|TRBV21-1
CASSTTGTKYSNQPQHF
TGTGCCAGCAGCACGACCGGGACAAAATATAGCAATCAGCCCCAGCATTTT
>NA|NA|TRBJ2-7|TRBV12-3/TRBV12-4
CASSAGTPYEQYF
TGTGCCAGCAGCGCCGGGACTCCCTACGAGCAGTACTTC
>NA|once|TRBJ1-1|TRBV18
CASSPVPNPGYGTEAFF
TGTGCCAGCTCACCAGTTCCGAATCCCGGGTACGGTACTGAAGCTTTCTTT
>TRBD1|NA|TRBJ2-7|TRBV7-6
CASSPGQFAYEQYF
TGTGCCAGCAGTCCGGGACAGTTTGCCTACGAGCAGTACTTC
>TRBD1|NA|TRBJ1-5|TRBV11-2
CASSQGTGKGPQHF
TGTGCCAGCAGCCAGGGGACAGGAAAGGGGCCCCAGCATTTT
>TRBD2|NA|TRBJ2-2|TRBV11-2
CASSFAGGRDGELFF
TGTGCCAGCAGCTTTGCGGGGGGGAGGGACGGGGAGCTGTTTTTT
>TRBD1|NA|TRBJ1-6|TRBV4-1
CASSQVSTGDNSPLHF
TGCGCCAGCAGCCAAGTTTCGACAGGGGATAATTCACCCCTCCACTTT
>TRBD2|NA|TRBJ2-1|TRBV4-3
CASSQDRGGGDEQFF
TGCGCCAGCAGCCAAGATAGGGGCGGGGGAGATGAGCAGTTCTTC
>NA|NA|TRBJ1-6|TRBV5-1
CASSWGVRSQNSPLHF
TGCGCCAGCAGCTGGGGGGTACGGAGCCAAAATTCACCCCTCCACTTT
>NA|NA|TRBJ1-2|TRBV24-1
CATSEAGYGYTF
TGTGCCACCAGTGAGGCGGGCTATGGCTACACCTTC
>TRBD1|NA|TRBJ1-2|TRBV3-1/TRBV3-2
CASSQSIQGDGYTF
TGTGCCAGCAGCCAATCAATACAGGGGGATGGCTACACCTTC
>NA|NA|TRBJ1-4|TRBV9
CASSPSITNEKLFF
TGTGCCAGCAGCCCATCTATAACTAATGAAAAACTGTTTTTT
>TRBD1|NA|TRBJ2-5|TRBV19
CASTPTLTGAGETQYF
TGTGCCAGTACCCCAACCTTGACAGGGGCAGGGGAGACCCAGTACTTC
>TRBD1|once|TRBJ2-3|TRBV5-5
CASLGQGTDTQYF
TGTGCCAGCCTAGGACAGGGAACAGATACGCAGTATTTT
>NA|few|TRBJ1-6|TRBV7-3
CASSLEGRGSPLHF
TGTGCCAGCAGCTTGGAGGGTCGGGGTTCACCCCTCCACTTT
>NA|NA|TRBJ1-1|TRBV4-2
CASSQIQGEAFF
TGTGCCAGCAGCCAAATCCAGGGTGAAGCTTTCTTT
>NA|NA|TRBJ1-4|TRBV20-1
CSASSAGLNEKLFF
TGCAGTGCTAGTTCGGCAGGGCTCAATGAAAAACTGTTTTTT
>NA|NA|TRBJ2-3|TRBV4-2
CASSQALGNLGGDTQYF
TGTGCCAGCAGCCAAGCGCTAGGGAATTTAGGGGGAGATACGCAGTATTTT
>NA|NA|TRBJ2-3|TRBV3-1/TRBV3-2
CASSQKSGFSTDTQYF
TGTGCCAGCAGCCAAAAAAGCGGATTTAGCACAGATACGCAGTATTTT
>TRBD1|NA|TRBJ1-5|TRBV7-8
CASSMDRVNQPQHF
TGTGCCAGCAGCATGGACAGGGTCAATCAGCCCCAGCATTTT
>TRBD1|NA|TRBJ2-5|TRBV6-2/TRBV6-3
CASSFQTGTIEETQYF
TGTGCCAGCAGTTTTCAGACAGGGACCATAGAAGAGACCCAGTACTTC
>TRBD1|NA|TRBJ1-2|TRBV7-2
CASSLGFRGQVYGYTF
TGTGCCAGCAGCTTAGGTTTCAGGGGGCAGGTGTATGGCTACACCTTC
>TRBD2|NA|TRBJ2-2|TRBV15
CATSTIAGYTGELFF
TGTGCCACCAGCACAATAGCGGGGTACACCGGGGAGCTGTTTTTT
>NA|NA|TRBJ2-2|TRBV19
CASNRVAGELFF
TGTGCCAGTAACAGGGTGGCCGGGGAGCTGTTTTTT
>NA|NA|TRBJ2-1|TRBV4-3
CASSQGSTYNEQFF
TGCGCCAGCAGCCAGGGCAGCACCTACAATGAGCAGTTCTTC
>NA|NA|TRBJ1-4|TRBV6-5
CASSPRDGEKLFF
TGTGCCAGCAGCCCCCGAGATGGTGAAAAACTGTTTTTT
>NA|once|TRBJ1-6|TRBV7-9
CASSVQSPLHF
TGTGCCAGCAGCGTCCAATCACCCCTCCACTTT
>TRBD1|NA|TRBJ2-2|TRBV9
CASSVAIAPGQGELFF
TGTGCCAGCAGCGTAGCAATCGCGCCGGGACAGGGGGAGCTGTTTTTT
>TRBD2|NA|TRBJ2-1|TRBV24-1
CATSESSGRNEQFF
TGTGCCACCAGTGAGTCTAGCGGGAGGAATGAGCAGTTCTTC
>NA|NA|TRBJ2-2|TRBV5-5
CASSLYRENTGELFF
TGTGCCAGCAGCTTATACAGGGAGAACACCGGGGAGCTGTTTTTT
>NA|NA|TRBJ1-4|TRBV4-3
CASSHSGTPAPNEKLFF
TGCGCCAGCAGCCATTCCGGGACACCTGCGCCTAATGAAAAACTGTTTTTT
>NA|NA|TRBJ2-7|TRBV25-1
CASSEWREQYF
TGTGCCAGCAGTGAATGGAGAGAGCAGTACTTC
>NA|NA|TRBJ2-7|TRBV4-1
CASSQDSRGPYEQYF
TGCGCCAGCAGCCAAGATTCCAGGGGTCCCTACGAGCAGTACTTC
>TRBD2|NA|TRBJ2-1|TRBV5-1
CASSSAGSFDEQFF
TGCGCCAGCAGCTCAGCGGGGTCCTTTGATGAGCAGTTCTTC
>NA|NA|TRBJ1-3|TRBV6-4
CASSSQDSIGPGNTIYF
TGTGCCAGCAGTTCACAGGATTCCATCGGTCCTGGAAACACCATATATTTT
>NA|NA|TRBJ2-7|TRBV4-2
CASSQVSRGSYEQYF
TGTGCCAGCAGCCAAGTTAGTCGCGGGTCCTACGAGCAGTACTTC
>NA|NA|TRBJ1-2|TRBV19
CASSIAGPGYTF
TGTGCCAGTAGTATAGCAGGGCCGGGCTACACCTTC
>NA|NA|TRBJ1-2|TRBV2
CASSESGLPYGYTF
TGTGCCAGCAGTGAGTCGGGACTGCCCTATGGCTACACCTTC
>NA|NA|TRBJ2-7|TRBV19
CASSTGHGVEQYF
TGTGCCAGTAGTACGGGACACGGCGTCGAGCAGTACTTC
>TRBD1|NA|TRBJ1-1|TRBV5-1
CASSLDQGASSWGTEAFF
TGCGCCAGCAGCTTGGATCAGGGGGCGAGTTCATGGGGCACTGAAGCTTTCTTT
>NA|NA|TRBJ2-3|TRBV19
CASNARGASTDTQYF
TGTGCCAGTAACGCCCGCGGGGCTAGCACAGATACGCAGTATTTT